The 27 T cell receptor beta chains listed next were all sequenced from one sample in a study of blood T cells in healthy people across ages. PCR was performed a second time for 7 to 11 cycles using a sample-barcoded 5' primer and a J-beta primer mix. Each CDR3 protein gets one entry after TCRdb re-called the 5' RACE reads with MiXCR. The sample has roughly 800,000 distinct CDR3 sequences, 55% to 70% seen once. The specimen sequenced was blood. The receptor set was obtained from a man aged 25 to 40 in good health.

This sequence joins TRBV29-1 and TRBJ2-2; tentative D call: TRBD2 (5 bases). Per germline, CDR1 SQVTM and CDR2 ANQGSEA. V lost 4 bases, J lost 0 bases, and 9 bases lay in between. The CDR3 extends over 14 amino acids. The CDR3 sequence: CSVGGLTNTGELFF. The CDR3, as DNA: TGCAGCGTTGGTGGACTCACGAACACCGGGGAGCTGTTTTTT.

This chain uses TRBV28 with TRBJ2-7, with a tentative D call TRBD2 (6 bases). CDR3 length: 14 residues. The germline gives CDR1 MDHEN, CDR2 SYDVKM. V dropped 3 bases and J dropped 2 bases, with 11 bases sitting between them. The CDR3 DNA reads TGTGCCAGCAGTTTCTACGGCGGGACCTACGAGCAGTACTTC. It specifies CASSFYGGTYEQYF.

This clonotype has just one count. The chain combines TRBV3-1 with TRBJ2-5; possible D gene TRBD2, 5 bases. Germline CDR1 and CDR2: LGHDT and YNNKEL (reference sequence). V lost 3 bases, J lost 2 bases, and 10 bases lay in between. This CDR3 is built from 14 residues. The CDR3: CASSQPRLQETQYF. DNA of the CDR3: TGTGCCAGCAGCCAGCCGAGACTACAAGAGACCCAGTACTTC.

This clonotype was found a few times. V and J are TRBV20-1 and TRBJ2-5; no clear D. The CDR3 contains 13 residues. Deletions cut 1 base from V and 2 bases from J, with 8 bases between. Germline CDR1 is DFQATT and CDR2 is SNEGSKA (reference sequence). The chain's CDR3 is CSARGSFQETQYF. DNA of the CDR3: TGCAGTGCTAGAGGATCGTTTCAAGAGACCCAGTACTTC.

V and J are TRBV20-1 and TRBJ1-1; D ambiguous. Trimming stripped 1 base from V and 2 bases from J, with 14 bases between. There are 15 residues in the CDR3. CDR1 is DFQATT and CDR2 is SNEGSKA in the germline V gene (reference sequence). CDR3 DNA sequence: TGCAGTGCTAGAGTCGGTCGGCAGGCTAACACTGAAGCTTTCTTT. Translation gives CSARVGRQANTEAFF.

This chain connects TRBV20-1 to TRBJ2-3, with TRBD2 matching over 8 bases. Germline V gene sequence: CDR1 DFQATT, CDR2 SNEGSKA (reference sequence). The CDR3 spans 14 residues. The V gene end was trimmed by 3 bases and the J gene end by 4 bases; junction bases not matched to a gene: 6. The CDR3 protein is CSARESGSADTQYF. DNA of the CDR3: TGCAGTGCTAGGGAGAGCGGGAGCGCAGATACGCAGTATTTT.

The table lists this clonotype with a few counts. This chain connects TRBV6-2 or TRBV6-3 to TRBJ2-7; 8 bases are a match to TRBD1. V lost 7 bases to trimming and J lost 3 bases; unmatched junction nucleotides: 8. Germline assignment: CDR1 MNHEY and CDR2 SVGEGT. The CDR3 is 14 amino acids. The chain's CDR3 is CASIGGDRFYEQYF. Here the CDR3 DNA reads TGTGCCAGCATAGGAGGGGACAGGTTCTACGAGCAGTACTTC.

The table lists this clonotype with a few counts. One end of the junction is discordant with germline, which a read error may explain. V and J are TRBV10-3 and TRBJ2-7; D gene uncertain. Germline V gene lookup returns CDR1 ENHRY and CDR2 SYGVKD. CDR3 length equals 13 residues. DNA of the CDR3: TGTGCCATCAGTGAGTCTGTTGGATACGGGCAGTACTTC. Amino acids: CAISESVGYGQYF.

This clonotype was counted a few times. DNA for the CDR3: TGCGCCAGCAGCGTATTTGGGGTGGAGCAAGAGACCCAGTACTTC. Translating gives CASSVFGVEQETQYF. The chain employs TRBV5-1 and TRBJ2-5, with D hard to call. The ends were cut back, 4 bases at V and 2 bases at J, with 15 bases in the middle. This CDR3 has 15 residues. Germline CDR1 SGHRS, CDR2 YFSETQ.

This clonotype was recorded a few times. The chain joins TRBV10-3 to TRBJ2-5; D uncertain. Trimming left V 4 bases short and J 5 bases short, with 11 bases between. The CDR3 totals 13 residues. CDR1 and CDR2 from the germline V gene are ENHRY and SYGVKD. The CDR3 reads CAISAASPETQYF. In DNA, the CDR3 is TGTGCCATCAGTGCGGCCTCCCCGGAGACCCAGTACTTC.

This chain links TRBV11-2 with TRBJ1-4, with D hard to call. Trimming removed 0 bases from V and 8 bases from J, with 13 bases in between. The CDR3 extends over 15 amino acids. Per the germline V gene, CDR1 is SGHAT and CDR2 is FQNNGV. The CDR3 here is CASSLESALGEKLFF. CDR3 coding DNA: TGTGCCAGCAGCTTAGAGTCTGCCCTGGGAGAAAAACTGTTTTTT.

CDR3 in DNA: TGTGCCAGCAGCTCGATACGGACTACGCAGTATTTT. It specifies CASSSIRTTQYF. This chain joins TRBV5-6 and TRBJ2-3; no reliable D call. The CDR3 is made up of 12 amino acids. Trimming shortened V by 3 bases and J by 8 bases, and 10 bases separated the two germline ends. Germline CDR1 SGHDT, CDR2 YYEEEE. The complete variable domain, with remaining parts taken from reference TRBV5-6 and TRBJ2-3, reads DAGVTQSPTHLIKTRGQQVTLRCSPKSGHDTVSWYQQALGQGPQFIFQYYEEEERQRGNFPDRFSGHQFPNYSSELNVNALLLGDSALYLCASSSIRTTQYFGPGTRLTVL.

In this sample, this clonotype turned up a few times. The V gene is TRBV12-3 or TRBV12-4, the J gene TRBJ2-3, with TRBD2 matching over 7 bases. The CDR3 covers 17 residues. V lost 8 bases, J lost 2 bases, and 16 bases stayed unmatched. This CDR3 reads CASSRGVGQGPTDTQYF. For the CDR3, the DNA is TGTGCCAGCTCCCGGGGGGTTGGGCAGGGACCCACAGATACGCAGTATTTT.

This clonotype was counted only a few times. The chain employs TRBV15 and TRBJ2-7; maybe TRBD2 (6 bases). The CDR3 spans 15 residues. Germline V gene data show CDR1 as LNHNV and CDR2 as YYDKDF (reference sequence). V lost 3 bases and J lost 6, with 18 bases in between. This CDR3 is CATSSDRERPREQYF. The DNA of the CDR3 is TGTGCCACCAGCAGTGACCGGGAGCGGCCGCGCGAGCAGTACTTC.

This clonotype was observed a handful of times. The rearrangement joins TRBV2 to TRBJ1-6; possibly TRBD1 for D (5 bases). Trimming took off 7 bases at V and 9 bases at J, with 19 bases between the two ends. The CDR3 is 15 amino acids. From germline, CDR1 is SNHLY and CDR2 FYNNEI. The DNA for the CDR3 is TGTGCCAGCAAGGAATCGGCAGGGTTGCTTTCACCCCTCCACTTT. This encodes CASKESAGLLSPLHF.

This clonotype is a singleton in its sample. Here the CDR3 reads CASSRSSQPQHF. The CDR3 bases are TGTGCCAGCAGTCGCTCCAGTCAGCCCCAGCATTTT. The chain couples TRBV6-2 or TRBV6-3 to TRBJ1-5; D unclear. With 5 bases removed from V and 6 bases from J, the gap between germline ends came to 8 bases. Germline V gene sequence: CDR1 MNHEY, CDR2 SVGEGT. The CDR3 runs to 12 residues.

The chain employs TRBV28 and TRBJ2-1; perhaps TRBD1 as D (6 bases). Trimming left V 4 bases short and J 9 bases short, with 16 bases between. CDR3 length: 14 amino acids. CDR1 is MDHEN, CDR2 SYDVKM, per germline. In DNA form, the CDR3 reads TGTGCCAGCAGTTCCTATCGAACAGGGACTGAGCAGTTCTTC. This encodes CASSSYRTGTEQFF.

Only one count was recorded for this clonotype. The V gene is TRBV20-1, the J gene TRBJ2-7; D tentatively fits TRBD1 or TRBD2 (6 bases each). This CDR3 is built from 15 residues. The V gene lost 3 bases and the J gene lost 0 bases, with 15 bases spanning the gap. CDR1 is DFQATT, CDR2 SNEGSKA, per germline (reference sequence). CDR3 sequence reads: CSARTPRGDSYEQYF. As DNA, the CDR3 is TGCAGTGCTAGGACCCCTAGGGGGGACTCCTACGAGCAGTACTTC.

The chain employs TRBV7-9 and TRBJ2-1; TRBD2 might be the D (6 bases). CDR3 length: 15 residues. V was clipped by 5 bases and J by 6 bases, with 17 bases between them. Germline assignment: CDR1 SEHNR and CDR2 FQNEAQ (reference sequence). This chain's CDR3 is CASSRTTSSVNEQFF. The CDR3 nucleotides read TGTGCCAGCAGCCGGACTACCAGCTCGGTCAATGAGCAGTTCTTC.

The chain uses TRBV20-1 and TRBJ2-4, with a possible D match to TRBD1 (6 bases). The CDR3 loop spans 14 amino acids. Germline CDR1 DFQATT, CDR2 SNEGSKA (reference sequence). The V gene lost 5 bases and the J gene lost 0 bases, with 11 bases spanning the gap. The CDR3 spells CSAPTGLAKNIQYF. CDR3 DNA: TGCAGTGCTCCCACAGGGCTAGCCAAAAACATTCAGTACTTC.

Notes on this clonotype: One end of the junction is discordant with germline, which a read error may explain. The chain couples TRBV30 to TRBJ2-7; D may correspond to TRBD1 or TRBD2 (5 bases each). Germline CDR1 is GTSNPN and CDR2 is SVGIG (reference sequence). This CDR3 has 14 amino acids. CDR3 loop: CTWGTGTATYEQYF. In DNA, the CDR3 is TGTACCTGGGGAACTGGGACGGCTACCTACGAGCAGTACTTC.

The chain couples TRBV30 to TRBJ2-1; 8 bases align to TRBD2. Germline values: CDR1 GTSNPN, CDR2 SVGIG (reference sequence). Unmatched junction bases numbered 5, after V lost 1 base and J lost 9 bases. The CDR3 loop spans 13 amino acids. The chain's CDR3 is CAWSGGTSSEQFF. The CDR3 DNA follows: TGTGCCTGGAGTGGGGGGACTAGTAGTGAGCAGTTCTTC. The variable domain in full, completed from reference TRBV30 and TRBJ2-1, reads SQTIHQWPATLVQPVGSPLSLECTVEGTSNPNLYWYRQAAGRGLQLLFYSVGIGQISSEVPQNLSASRPQDRQFILSSKKLLLSDSGFYLCAWSGGTSSEQFFGPGTRLTVL.

V and J are TRBV7-6 and TRBJ2-1; D is perhaps TRBD2 (6 bases). The V gene lost 1 base and the J gene lost 9 bases, with 16 bases spanning the gap. The CDR3 length is 15 residues. Germline assignment: CDR1 SGHVS and CDR2 FNYEAQ. The CDR3 DNA reads as TGTGCCAGCAGCTTAGTGGGGGGAGCGGGCGGTGAGCAGTTCTTC. Its translation is CASSLVGGAGGEQFF.

The V and J genes are TRBV7-2 and TRBJ2-7; 7 bases are shared with TRBD2. The junction had 11 bases not matched to a gene; V was cut back by 5 bases and J by 4 bases. CDR1 is SGHTA and CDR2 is FQGNSA in the germline V gene. The CDR3 is made up of 15 amino acids. The CDR3: CASSPLRGRVYEQYF. Written as DNA, the CDR3 is TGTGCCAGCAGCCCGTTACGGGGGAGGGTTTACGAGCAGTACTTC.

The J gene is TRBJ1-5, the V gene TRBV20-1, with D tentatively TRBD1 (5 bases). Trimming removed 6 bases at V and 4 bases at J, with 10 bases between. This CDR3 region has 12 residues. Looked up from germline, CDR1 is DFQATT and CDR2 is SNEGSKA (reference sequence). In DNA form, the CDR3 reads TGCAGTGCGCATGCAGGGAATCAGCCCCAGCATTTT. Amino acid sequence: CSAHAGNQPQHF.

The V call is TRBV29-1, the J call TRBJ2-1; a possible D gene is TRBD1 (6 bases). V was shortened by 6 bases and J by 5 bases, with 14 bases between the two germline ends. The CDR3 is 13 residues long. In germline, CDR1 is SQVTM, CDR2 ANQGSEA. CDR3 residues: CSVGQFSNNEQFF. In DNA, the CDR3 is TGCAGCGTAGGACAGTTTTCTAACAATGAGCAGTTCTTC.

The gene calls are TRBV7-6 and TRBJ2-3; the D gene is possibly TRBD1 (6 bases). The CDR3 loop spans 17 amino acids. Trimming pared 2 bases from V and 4 bases from J, leaving 19 bases between. Looked up from germline, CDR1 is SGHVS and CDR2 is FNYEAQ. CDR3 protein: CASSLSPSTGISDTQYF. CDR3 nucleotide sequence: TGTGCCAGCAGCTTATCCCCTTCCACAGGGATCTCAGATACGCAGTATTTT.